This T cell receptor beta chain was found in a study of T cells in Graves' hyperthyroidism and ophthalmopathy. The CDR3 has 16 amino acids. Germline assignment: CDR1 SGHAT and CDR2 FQNNGV. Trimming removed 5 bases from V and 0 bases from J, with 13 bases in between. Study conclusions and caveats: A 13 V-J model separated ophthalmopathy from stable hyperthyroidism.

Stable Graves' hyperthyroidism meant no ophthalmopathy progression within 18 months. RNA transcripts were the template for amplifying TCR beta CDR3 regions. During a first-round RT-PCR of the TCR CDR3, the HTBI primer set was used. TCRdb re-called the multiplex PCR reads with MiXCR, one entry per CDR3 protein. The data hold about 700,000 distinct CDR3 sequences, with about 15% observed a single time. This clonotype came up many times. Its antigen is still unknown. Source material: blood. This clonotype originated in a woman between 18 and 30 years old with Graves' hyperthyroidism. The gene calls are TRBV11-2 and TRBJ2-2; D ambiguous. The CDR3 DNA reads as TGTGCCAGCAGCACTCGACCCAAAGCGAACACCGGGGAGCTGTTTTTT. The encoded protein is CASSTRPKANTGELFF. The variable domain in full, with the rest retrieved from reference TRBV11-2 and TRBJ2-2, is EAGVAQSPRYKIIEKRQSVAFWCNPISGHATLYWYQQILGQGPKLLIQFQNNGVVDDSQLPKDRFSAERLKGVDSTLKIQPAKLEDSAVYLCASSTRPKANTGELFFGEGSRLTVL.